The TCR beta chain under discussion was sequenced for a study of shared clonotypes between healthy human individuals. The assay was immunoSEQ multiplex PCR, and TCRdb's table has in-frame clones only and misses some. The sample has 1 million to 1.3 million clones, 75% to 80% seen once. This clonotype originated in a man aged 18-30 years in good health. Some clones in this sample may be carry-over from other donors' samples. The sequencing sample was made of memory CD4+ T cells from PBMCs. As for subset: CD45RA-negative fraction.

CDR3 amino acids: CASSSGLNTEAFF. The DNA for the CDR3 is TGTGCCAGCAGCTCGGGACTGAACACTGAAGCTTTCTTT. The rearrangement joins TRBV7-8 to TRBJ1-1, with D possibly matching TRBD1 (5 bases). The germline CDR1 and CDR2 sequences are SGHVS and FQNEAQ. Trimming pared 4 bases from V and 0 bases from J, leaving 6 bases between. The CDR3 is 13 amino acids.